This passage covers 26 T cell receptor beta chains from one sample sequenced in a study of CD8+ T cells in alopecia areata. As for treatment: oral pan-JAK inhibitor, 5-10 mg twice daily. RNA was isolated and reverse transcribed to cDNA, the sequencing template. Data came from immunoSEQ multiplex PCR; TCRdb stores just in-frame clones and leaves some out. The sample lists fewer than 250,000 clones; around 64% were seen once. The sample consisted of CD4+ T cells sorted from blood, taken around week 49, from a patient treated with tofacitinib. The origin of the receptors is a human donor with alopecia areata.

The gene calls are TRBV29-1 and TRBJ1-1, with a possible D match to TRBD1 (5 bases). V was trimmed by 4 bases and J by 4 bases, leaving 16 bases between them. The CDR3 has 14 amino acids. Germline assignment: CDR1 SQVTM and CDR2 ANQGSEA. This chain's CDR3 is CSVVGKEGLTEAFF. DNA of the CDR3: TGCAGCGTTGTAGGAAAGGAGGGGCTCACTGAAGCTTTCTTT.

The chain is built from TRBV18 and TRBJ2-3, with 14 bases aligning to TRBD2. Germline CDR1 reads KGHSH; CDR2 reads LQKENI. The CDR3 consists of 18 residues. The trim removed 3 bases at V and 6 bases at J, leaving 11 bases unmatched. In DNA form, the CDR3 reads TGTGCCAGCTCACCCACGCCGGGGACTAGCGGGGGCGAGGATACGCAGTATTTT. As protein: CASSPTPGTSGGEDTQYF.

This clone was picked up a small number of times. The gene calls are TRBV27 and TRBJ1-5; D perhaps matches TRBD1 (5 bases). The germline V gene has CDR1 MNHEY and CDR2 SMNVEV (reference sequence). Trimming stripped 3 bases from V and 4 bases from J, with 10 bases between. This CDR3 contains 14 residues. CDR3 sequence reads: CASSFQGRNQPQHF. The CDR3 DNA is TGTGCCAGCAGTTTTCAGGGTCGAAATCAGCCCCAGCATTTT.

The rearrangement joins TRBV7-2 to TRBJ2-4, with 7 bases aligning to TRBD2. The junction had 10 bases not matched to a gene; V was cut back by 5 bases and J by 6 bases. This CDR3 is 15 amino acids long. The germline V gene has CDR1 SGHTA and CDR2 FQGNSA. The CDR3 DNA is TGTGCCAGCAGCCCGGGGGGTAGGGTTGGAAACATTCAGTACTTC. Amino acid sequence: CASSPGGRVGNIQYF.

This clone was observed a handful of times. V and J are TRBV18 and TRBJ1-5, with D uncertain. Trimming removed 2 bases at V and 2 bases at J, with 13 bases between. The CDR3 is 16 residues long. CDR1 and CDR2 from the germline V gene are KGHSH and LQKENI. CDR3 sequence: CASSPVAGSGNQPQHF. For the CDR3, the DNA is TGTGCCAGCTCACCAGTGGCGGGTTCAGGCAATCAGCCCCAGCATTTT.

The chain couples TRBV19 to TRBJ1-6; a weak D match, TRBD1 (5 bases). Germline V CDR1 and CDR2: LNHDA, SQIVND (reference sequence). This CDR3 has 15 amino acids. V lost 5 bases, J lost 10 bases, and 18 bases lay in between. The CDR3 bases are TGTGCCAGTAGTTCCCAGGGTCCGTCCAACTCACCCCTCCACTTT. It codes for CASSSQGPSNSPLHF.

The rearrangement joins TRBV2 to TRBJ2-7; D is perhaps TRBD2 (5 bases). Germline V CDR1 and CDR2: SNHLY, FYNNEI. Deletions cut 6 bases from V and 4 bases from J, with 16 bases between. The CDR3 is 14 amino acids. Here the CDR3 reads CASSETTLTYEQYF. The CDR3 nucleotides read TGTGCCAGCAGCGAGACTACTCTCACGTACGAGCAGTACTTC. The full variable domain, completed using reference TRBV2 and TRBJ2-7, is EPEVTQTPSHQVTQMGQEVILRCVPISNHLYFYWYRQILGQKVEFLVSFYNNEISEKSEIFDDQFSVERPDGSNFTLKIRSTKLEDSAMYFCASSETTLTYEQYFGPGTRLTVT.

DNA for the CDR3: TGTGCCAGCAGTGTAGATTGGGGCTACGAGCAGTACTTC. It encodes CASSVDWGYEQYF. The gene calls are TRBV27 and TRBJ2-7; D is ambiguous. The CDR3 sequence is 13 residues long. V was trimmed by 5 bases and J by 3 bases, leaving 11 bases between them. From germline, CDR1 is MNHEY and CDR2 SMNVEV (reference sequence).

DNA of the CDR3: TGCGCCAGCAGCCAAGAGGGGCGGGGGCCTTCAGATACGCAGTATTTT. Its protein is CASSQEGRGPSDTQYF. J is TRBJ2-3 and V is TRBV4-1, with D possibly being TRBD2 (7 bases). The CDR3 is made up of 16 amino acids. Germline assignment: CDR1 MGHRA and CDR2 YSYEKL. The germline V and J ends were trimmed by 0 bases and 4 bases, with 14 bases remaining between them.

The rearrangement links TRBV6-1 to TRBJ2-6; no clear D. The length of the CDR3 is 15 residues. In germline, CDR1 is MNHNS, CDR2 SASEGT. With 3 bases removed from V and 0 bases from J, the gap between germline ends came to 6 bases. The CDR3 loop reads CASSDWVSGANVLTF. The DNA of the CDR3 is TGTGCCAGCAGTGATTGGGTCTCTGGGGCCAACGTCCTGACTTTC.

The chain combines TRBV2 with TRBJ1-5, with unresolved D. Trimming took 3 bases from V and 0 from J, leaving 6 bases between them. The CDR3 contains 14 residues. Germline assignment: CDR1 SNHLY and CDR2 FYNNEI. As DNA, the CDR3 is TGTGCCAGCAGTGACAGGTTTAGCAATCAGCCCCAGCATTTT. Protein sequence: CASSDRFSNQPQHF.

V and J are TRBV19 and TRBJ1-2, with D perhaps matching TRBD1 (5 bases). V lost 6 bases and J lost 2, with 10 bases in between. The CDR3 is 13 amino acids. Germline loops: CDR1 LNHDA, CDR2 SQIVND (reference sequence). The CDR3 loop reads CASSVRDNYGYTF. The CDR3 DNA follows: TGTGCCAGTAGCGTCCGGGACAACTATGGCTACACCTTC.

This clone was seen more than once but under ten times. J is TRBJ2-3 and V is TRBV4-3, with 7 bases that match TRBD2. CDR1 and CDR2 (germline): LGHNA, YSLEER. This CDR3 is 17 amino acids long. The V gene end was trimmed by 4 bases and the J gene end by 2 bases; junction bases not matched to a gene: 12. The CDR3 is CASSPAVGAGITDTQYF. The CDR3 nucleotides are TGCGCCAGCAGCCCCGCCGTAGGAGCGGGGATCACAGATACGCAGTATTTT.

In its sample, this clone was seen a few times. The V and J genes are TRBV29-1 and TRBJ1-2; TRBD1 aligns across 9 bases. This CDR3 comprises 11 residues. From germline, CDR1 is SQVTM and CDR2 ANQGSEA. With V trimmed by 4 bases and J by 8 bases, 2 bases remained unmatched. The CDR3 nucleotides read TGCAGCGTTGGGACAGGGGCCGGCTACACCTTC. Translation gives CSVGTGAGYTF.

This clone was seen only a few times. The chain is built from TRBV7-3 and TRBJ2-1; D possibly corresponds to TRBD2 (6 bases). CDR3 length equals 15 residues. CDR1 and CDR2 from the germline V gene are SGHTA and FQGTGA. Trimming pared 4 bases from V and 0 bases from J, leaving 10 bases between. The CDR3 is CASSSGRSSYNEQFF. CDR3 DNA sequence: TGTGCCAGCAGCTCGGGGAGGAGCTCCTACAATGAGCAGTTCTTC. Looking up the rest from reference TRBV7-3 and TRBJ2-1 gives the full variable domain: GAGVSQTPSNKVTEKGKYVELRCDPISGHTALYWYRQSLGQGPEFLIYFQGTGAADDSGLPNDRFFAVRPEGSVSTLKIQRTERGDSAVYLCASSSGRSSYNEQFFGPGTRLTVL.

The CDR3 coding sequence is TGTGCCAGCTCACCCGGGACAGAAAACTATGGCTACACCTTC. Translation gives CASSPGTENYGYTF. The gene calls are TRBV18 and TRBJ1-2; 7 positions agree with TRBD1. This CDR3 contains 14 residues. V lost 3 bases to trimming and J lost 2 bases; unmatched junction nucleotides: 3. The germline V gene encodes CDR1 KGHSH and CDR2 LQKENI.

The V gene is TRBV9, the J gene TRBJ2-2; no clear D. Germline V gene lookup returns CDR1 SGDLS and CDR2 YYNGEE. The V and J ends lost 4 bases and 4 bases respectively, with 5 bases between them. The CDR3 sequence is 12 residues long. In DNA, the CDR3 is TGTGCCAGCAGCTTTATCACCGGGGAGCTGTTTTTT. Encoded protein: CASSFITGELFF.

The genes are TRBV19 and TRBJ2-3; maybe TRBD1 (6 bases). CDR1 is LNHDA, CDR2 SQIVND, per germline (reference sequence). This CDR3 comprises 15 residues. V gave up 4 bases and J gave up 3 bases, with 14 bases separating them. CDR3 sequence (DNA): TGTGCCAGTAGTACCGAAACAGGGATAACAGATACGCAGTATTTT. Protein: CASSTETGITDTQYF.

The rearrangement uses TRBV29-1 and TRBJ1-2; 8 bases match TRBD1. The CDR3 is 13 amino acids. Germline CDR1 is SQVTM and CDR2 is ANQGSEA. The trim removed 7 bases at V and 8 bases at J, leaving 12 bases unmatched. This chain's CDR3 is CSGGTGLSSGYTF. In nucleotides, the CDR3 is TGCAGCGGAGGGACAGGCCTCTCGTCCGGCTACACCTTC.

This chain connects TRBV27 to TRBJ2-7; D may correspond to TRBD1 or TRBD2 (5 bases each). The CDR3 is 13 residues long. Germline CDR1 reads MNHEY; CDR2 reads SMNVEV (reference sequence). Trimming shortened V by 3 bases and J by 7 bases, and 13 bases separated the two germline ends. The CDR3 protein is CASSLAGTEEQYF. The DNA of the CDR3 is TGTGCCAGCAGTTTGGCAGGGACGGAGGAGCAGTACTTC.

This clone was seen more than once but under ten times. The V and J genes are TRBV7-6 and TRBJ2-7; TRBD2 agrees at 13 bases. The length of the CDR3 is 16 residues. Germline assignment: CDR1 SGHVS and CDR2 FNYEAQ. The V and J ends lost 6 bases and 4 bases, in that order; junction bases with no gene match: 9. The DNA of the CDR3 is TGTGCCAGCAGTTCGACCGGACTAGCGGGGGATTACGAGCAGTACTTC. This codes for CASSSTGLAGDYEQYF. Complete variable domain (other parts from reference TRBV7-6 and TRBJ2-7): GAGVSQSPRYKVTKRGQDVALRCDPISGHVSLYWYRQALGQGPEFLTYFNYEAQQDKSGLPNDRFSAERPEGSISTLTIQRTEQRDSAMYRCASSSTGLAGDYEQYFGPGTRLTVT.

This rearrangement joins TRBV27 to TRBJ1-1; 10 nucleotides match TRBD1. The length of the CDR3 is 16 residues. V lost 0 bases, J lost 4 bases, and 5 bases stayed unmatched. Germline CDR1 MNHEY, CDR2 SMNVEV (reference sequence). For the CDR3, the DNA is TGTGCCAGCAGTTTATCGAGACAGGGGGCCGCCACTGAAGCTTTCTTT. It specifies CASSLSRQGAATEAFF.

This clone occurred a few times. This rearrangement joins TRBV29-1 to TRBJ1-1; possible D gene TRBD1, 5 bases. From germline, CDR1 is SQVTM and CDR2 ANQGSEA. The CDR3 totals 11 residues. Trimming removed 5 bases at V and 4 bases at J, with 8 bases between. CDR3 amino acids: CSVWGGTEAFF. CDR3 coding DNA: TGCAGCGTTTGGGGGGGCACTGAAGCTTTCTTT. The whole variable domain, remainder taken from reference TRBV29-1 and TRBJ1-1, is SAVISQKPSRDICQRGTSLTIQCQVDSQVTMMFWYRQQPGQSLTLIATANQGSEATYESGFVIDKFPISRPNLTFSTLTVSNMSPEDSSIYLCSVWGGTEAFFGQGTRLTVV.

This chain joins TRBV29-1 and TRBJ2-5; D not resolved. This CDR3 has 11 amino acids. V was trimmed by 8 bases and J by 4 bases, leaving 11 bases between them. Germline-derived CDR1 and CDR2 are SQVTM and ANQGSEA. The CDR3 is CSLGLGETQYF. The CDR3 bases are TGCAGCCTTGGGTTGGGAGAGACCCAGTACTTC.

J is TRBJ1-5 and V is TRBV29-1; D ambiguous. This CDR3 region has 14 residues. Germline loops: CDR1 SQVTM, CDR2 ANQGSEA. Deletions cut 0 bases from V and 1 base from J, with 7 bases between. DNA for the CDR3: TGCAGCGTTGAAGACAGGTTGAGCAATCAGCCCCAGCATTTT. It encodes CSVEDRLSNQPQHF.

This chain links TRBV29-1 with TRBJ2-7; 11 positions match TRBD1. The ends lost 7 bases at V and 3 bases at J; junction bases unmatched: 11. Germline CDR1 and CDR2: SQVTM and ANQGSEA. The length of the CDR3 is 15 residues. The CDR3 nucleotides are TGCAGCGCAACTAATACCGGGACAGGGGGCTACGAGCAGTACTTC. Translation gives CSATNTGTGGYEQYF.